This TCR beta chain is from a study of OX40 agonist ivuxolimab in advanced cancers. Study-level background: Past anti-PD-1, anti-PD-L1 or anti-CTLA-4 therapy was accepted, and 40% had received some.

Points from the study as a whole: With doses of 0.1 to 3.0 mg/kg, CD4+ and CD8+ blood T cells had undergone clonal expansion by week 6. Antigens targeted by the expanded peripheral T cells were not determined. CD8+ T cells showed, on average, more clonal expansion than CD4+ cells.

Sequenced by immunoSEQ multiplex PCR; TCRdb stores in-frame clones only, minus some. The table lists approximately 92,000 clones, about 84% of them singletons, with roughly 5% in the top ten. This clone was detected a few times. Its target is unknown. The receptor's source is an adult with an advanced solid tumor such as melanoma, head and neck, liver or kidney cancer. This sample comprised CD4+ or CD8+ T cells sorted from blood, obtained in a trial of the OX40 agonist ivuxolimab.

The CDR3 region is CASNSGGGTEAFF. The CDR3, as DNA: TGTGCCAGCAACTCGGGGGGGGGCACTGAAGCTTTCTTT. The V call is TRBV6-5, the J call TRBJ1-1; a possible D gene is TRBD1 (5 bases). The V gene lost 7 bases and the J gene lost 4 bases, with 13 bases spanning the gap. The germline gives CDR1 MNHEY, CDR2 SVGAGI. CDR3 length: 13 residues.